This T cell receptor (beta chain) derives from a study of radiation and T cells in renal cell carcinoma. Libraries were prepared by immunoSEQ multiplex PCR; TCRdb keeps only in-frame clonotypes and omits some of them. The data hold approximately 61,000 clones, with roughly four fifths observed a single time. About this clone itself: Its antigen remains unidentified.

Germline V gene lookup returns CDR1 SGHNT and CDR2 YENEEA. There are 14 residues in the CDR3. V lost 9 bases to trimming and J lost 2 bases, with 16 bases between them. This sample's time point: blood 2 weeks post-SBRT. Treatment: 15 Gy SBRT to primary tumor, nephrectomy 4 weeks later. Study-level results: Top tumor clonotypes rose in blood 2 weeks post-radiation, then contracted.

The sample was blood, taken from a patient whose treatment included radiotherapy and nephrectomy. This sequence was found in a man aged 55 to 70 with renal cell carcinoma. V is TRBV11-3 and J is TRBJ1-1, with D perhaps TRBD1 (6 bases). The CDR3 region is CASLGGKSNTEAFF. CDR3 DNA sequence: TGTGCCAGTTTAGGGGGAAAATCTAACACTGAAGCTTTCTTT.